This TCR beta chain was found in a study of siplizumab effects on memory and regulatory T cells. Regarding this clone: The antigen remains undetermined.

TCRdb keeps only in-frame clones here, not all; method: immunoSEQ multiplex PCR. The sample lists about 85,000 clones, around 95% seen once, with roughly 20% in the top ten. Notes on the study in general: Siplizumab significantly lowered the alloreactive sequences that could be traced to unstimulated CD4+ memory cells.

Germline CDR1 and CDR2: SGHKS and YYEKEE (reference sequence). V lost 5 bases and J lost 2, with 14 bases in between. The CDR3 covers 14 residues. The clonotype was recovered from a human donor in good health. This chain connects TRBV5-5 to TRBJ2-7, with D unresolved. The sample was CD8+ T cells sorted from blood. CDR3 DNA: TGTGCCAGCAGGGCGGTGATGTTCGCCTACGAGCAGTACTTC. Amino acid sequence: CASRAVMFAYEQYF.